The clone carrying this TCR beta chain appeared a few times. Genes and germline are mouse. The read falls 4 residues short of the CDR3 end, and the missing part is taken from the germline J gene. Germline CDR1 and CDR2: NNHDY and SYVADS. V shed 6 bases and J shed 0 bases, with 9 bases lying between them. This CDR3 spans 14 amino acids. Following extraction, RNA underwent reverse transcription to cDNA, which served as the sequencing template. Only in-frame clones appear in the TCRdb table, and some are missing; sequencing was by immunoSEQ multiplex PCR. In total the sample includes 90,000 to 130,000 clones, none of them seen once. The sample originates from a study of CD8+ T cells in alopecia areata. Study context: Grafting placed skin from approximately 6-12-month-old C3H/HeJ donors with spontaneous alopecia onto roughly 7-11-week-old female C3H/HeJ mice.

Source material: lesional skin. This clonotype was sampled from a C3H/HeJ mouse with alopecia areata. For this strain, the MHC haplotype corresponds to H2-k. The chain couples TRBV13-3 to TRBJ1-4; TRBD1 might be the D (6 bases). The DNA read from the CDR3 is TGTGCCAGCAATCAGGGGATTTCCAACGAA. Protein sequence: CASNQGISNE. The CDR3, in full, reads CASNQGISNERLFF.